A selection of T cell receptor beta chains follows, all from one sample in a study of identifying expanded T cells in peripheral blood. Generated by immunoSEQ multiplex PCR, the TCRdb table keeps only in-frame clones and is missing some. The table shows nearly 60,000 clones, with about 92% occurring only once. The sequenced sample consisted of blood. The receptors here all came from a person aged 18 to 75 in good health. CDR3s include the opening cysteine and the closing phenylalanine or tryptophan. D genes are given only for firm matches. Expanded clones get a size class; other rows say once, few or many, or leave the size out.

-,TRBV4-3,-,TRBJ2-2,CASSPGYAGELFF,TGCGCCAGCAGCCCAGGTTACGCCGGGGAGCTGTTTTTT
-,TRBV2,-,TRBJ1-2,CASSAVLAPGYGYTF,TGTGCCAGCAGTGCCGTCTTGGCTCCTGGGTATGGCTACACCTTC
TRBD1,TRBV30,once,TRBJ1-2,CAWGTGGFDGYTF,TGTGCCTGGGGGACAGGGGGCTTCGATGGCTACACCTTC
TRBD1,TRBV28,few,TRBJ2-7,CASSPPDRFQEYF,TGTGCCAGCAGTCCCCCGGACAGGTTCCAGGAGTACTTC
-,TRBV4-3,-,TRBJ1-4,CASSQAPRLFGGEDEKLFF,TGCGCCAGCAGCCAGGCCCCCCGCCTTTTTGGGGGTGAGGATGAAAAACTGTTTTTT
-,TRBV11-2,-,TRBJ2-2,CASSFWGQNTGELFF,TGTGCCAGCAGCTTCTGGGGCCAGAACACCGGGGAGCTGTTTTTT
-,TRBV5-6,-,TRBJ2-5,CASSLAMWEETQYF,TGTGCCAGCAGCTTGGCTATGTGGGAAGAGACCCAGTACTTC
-,TRBV7-2,-,TRBJ2-5,CASRLTFSTETQYF,TGTGCCAGCAGACTAACATTTAGCACAGAGACCCAGTACTTC
-,TRBV6-6,-,TRBJ1-2,CASSYSYPGFGYGYTF,TGTGCCAGCAGTTACTCGTATCCAGGGTTTGGCTATGGCTACACCTTC
-,TRBV29-1,-,TRBJ2-3,CSVQNGGHTDTQYF,TGCAGCGTTCAGAATGGGGGACACACAGATACGCAGTATTTT
-,TRBV20-1,-,TRBJ2-7,CSASQDYEQYF,TGCAGTGCTTCCCAGGACTACGAGCAGTACTTC
-,TRBV6-5,-,TRBJ1-6,CASSFGAEDSPLHF,TGTGCCAGCAGTTTCGGCGCTGAAGATTCACCCCTCCACTTT
-,TRBV2,-,TRBJ1-1,CASSEVGVAAFF,TGTGCCAGCAGTGAAGTGGGGGTTGCAGCTTTCTTT
-,TRBV2,-,TRBJ1-3,CASSVVPSGNTIYF,TGTGCCAGCAGTGTCGTCCCCTCTGGAAACACCATATATTTT
-,TRBV7-9,-,TRBJ1-2,CASSLTDFDYGYTF,TGTGCCAGCAGCTTGACAGATTTCGACTATGGCTACACCTTC
-,TRBV9,-,TRBJ1-3,CASSVGSSRNTIYF,TGTGCCAGCAGCGTAGGTAGCAGCCGAAACACCATATATTTT
TRBD2,TRBV7-6,-,TRBJ2-1,CASSLGLAGGRRNEQFF,TGTGCCAGCAGCTTAGGACTAGCGGGGGGGCGCCGCAATGAGCAGTTCTTC
-,TRBV4-3,-,TRBJ2-1,CASSQDHLVHEQFF,TGCGCCAGCAGCCAAGACCATCTCGTCCATGAGCAGTTCTTC
-,TRBV29-1,-,TRBJ1-1,CSVEYSWTFLNTEAFF,TGCAGCGTTGAATACTCCTGGACGTTTCTGAACACTGAAGCTTTCTTT
-,TRBV12-5,once,TRBJ1-1,CASGLESGTEAFF,TGTGCTAGTGGTTTGGAATCTGGCACTGAAGCTTTCTTT
-,TRBV7-2,-,TRBJ2-5,CASSSVHLETQYF,TGTGCCAGCAGCTCCGTCCATCTGGAGACCCAGTACTTC
-,TRBV6-6,-,TRBJ1-1,CASSLGGGGTEAFF,TGTGCCAGCAGCCTTGGAGGGGGTGGCACTGAAGCTTTCTTT
-,TRBV7-9,-,TRBJ1-3,CASSATGSGNTIYF,TGTGCCAGCAGCGCCACAGGGTCTGGAAACACCATATATTTT
-,TRBV5-6,-,TRBJ1-4,CASSRSPEGQLFF,TGTGCCAGCAGCCGTTCCCCGGAGGGGCAACTGTTTTTT
-,TRBV6-5,few,TRBJ1-1,CASTDRRKNTEAFF,TGTGCCAGCACCGACCGTCGGAAAAACACTGAAGCTTTCTTT
-,TRBV27,-,TRBJ2-3,CASRKMAHTDTQYF,TGTGCCAGCAGGAAAATGGCTCACACAGATACGCAGTATTTT
TRBD1,TRBV5-1,-,TRBJ1-1,CASSFEGQGYTEAFF,TGCGCCAGCAGCTTCGAAGGACAGGGGTACACTGAAGCTTTCTTT
-,TRBV7-3,few,TRBJ2-7,CASSPPGVSPNEQYF,TGTGCCAGCAGCCCCCCGGGGGTATCCCCTAACGAGCAGTACTTC
-,TRBV19,-,TRBJ1-1,CASSAVTGTEAFF,TGTGCCAGTAGTGCAGTCACAGGGACTGAAGCTTTCTTT